The 2 T cell receptor beta chains listed next were all sequenced from one sample in a study of shared clonotypes between healthy human individuals. CD45RO negativity and positive selection for CCR7 defined naive CD8 cells, a population that excluded terminally differentiated effector memory CD45RA+ cells. The data were produced by immunoSEQ multiplex PCR, yet TCRdb's version contains in-frame clones alone and is incomplete. The sample yields around 1.9 million clones, around 93% seen once. Sequenced material: naive CD8+ T cells from PBMCs. These receptors were obtained from a man aged 18-30 years in good health. Some clones in this sample may be carry-over from other donors' samples.

CDR3 bases: TGTGCCAGCAGACTCGACAGGGGGGAGACCCAGTACTTC. Its protein product is CASRLDRGETQYF. This rearrangement joins TRBV6-1 to TRBJ2-5, with 9 bases fitting TRBD1. This CDR3 region has 13 residues. CDR1 MNHNS and CDR2 SASEGT come from the germline V gene. Trimming cost V 6 bases and J 5 bases; bases outside gene matches: 4.

Worth noting for this clone: Other DNA sequences within the sample encode an identical CDR3. This rearrangement joins TRBV4-3 to TRBJ2-7; perhaps TRBD1 as D (6 bases). V lost 1 base to trimming and J lost 3 bases, with 10 bases between them. The CDR3 is 14 amino acids. Germline loops: CDR1 LGHNA, CDR2 YSLEER. The chain's CDR3 is CASSQGTDSYEQYF. The CDR3 nucleotides are TGCGCCAGCAGCCAAGGGACGGACAGCTACGAGCAGTACTTC.